The present entry profiles one T cell receptor (beta chain) with its context. This clonotype has more than one count but fewer than ten. Its binding antigen is unknown. One base away there is no much larger clone; base qualities are not given. The germline ends are 12 bases apart after V is trimmed by 3 bases and J by 4 bases. From a lookup of the germline V gene, CDR1 and CDR2 are SNHLY and FYNNEI. The cysteine opens and the phenylalanine closes a CDR3 of 14 amino acids. This entry keeps only the CDR3 DNA: 42 bases, framed from base 1. The data are from a study of yellow fever vaccine responses in identical twins (dated by TCRdb to the late 2010s). In the study overall: In identical twins, the study followed T cell clones that responded to the vaccine with precision. What the study reported, not specific to this receptor: The T cell response to vaccination in identical twins was reported by the authors to appear partly convergent and partly personalized.

Libraries were made using RT-PCR. TCRdb records Illumina HiSeq 2500 as the sequencer. TCRdb handled the public reads itself, with Q25 trimming in fastp and clone calling in MiXCR, and kept productive beta chains. Each CDR3 protein gets just one entry, which takes the most common genes and DNA from the rows behind it. The sample table holds 13,000 to 15,000 distinct CDR3 sequences, of which approximately 84% were seen once. Around 0.64% of the sample is taken by the ten largest. The sample in question was T cells from blood (PBMCs), unsorted or a sorted subset (not recorded which), obtained before or after yellow fever vaccination (not recorded which). The receptor was isolated from a woman under 30 who received the yellow fever vaccine. Donor details come from another sample of the same person, matched by shared clones. The chain joins TRBV2 to TRBJ1-2; no D gene can be assigned with confidence. The CDR3 sequence is CASSDNGLGYGYTF. The DNA sequence follows: TGTGCCAGCAGTGATAACGGGCTGGGCTATGGCTACACCTTC.